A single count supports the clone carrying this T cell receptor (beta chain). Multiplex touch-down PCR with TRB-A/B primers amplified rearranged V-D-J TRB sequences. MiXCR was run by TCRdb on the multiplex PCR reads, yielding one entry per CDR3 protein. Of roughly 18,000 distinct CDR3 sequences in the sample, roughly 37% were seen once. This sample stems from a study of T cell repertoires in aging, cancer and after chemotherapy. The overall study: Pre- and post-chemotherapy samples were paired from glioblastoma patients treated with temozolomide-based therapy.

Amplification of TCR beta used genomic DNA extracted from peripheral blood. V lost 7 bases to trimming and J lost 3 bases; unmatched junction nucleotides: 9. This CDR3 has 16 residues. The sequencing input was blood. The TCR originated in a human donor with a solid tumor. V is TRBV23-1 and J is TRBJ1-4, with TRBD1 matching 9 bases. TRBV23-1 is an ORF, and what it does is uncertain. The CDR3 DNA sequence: TGCGCCAGCATCCAAGGACAGGGGCCCCCTAATGAAAAACTGTTTTTT. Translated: CASIQGQGPPNEKLFF.